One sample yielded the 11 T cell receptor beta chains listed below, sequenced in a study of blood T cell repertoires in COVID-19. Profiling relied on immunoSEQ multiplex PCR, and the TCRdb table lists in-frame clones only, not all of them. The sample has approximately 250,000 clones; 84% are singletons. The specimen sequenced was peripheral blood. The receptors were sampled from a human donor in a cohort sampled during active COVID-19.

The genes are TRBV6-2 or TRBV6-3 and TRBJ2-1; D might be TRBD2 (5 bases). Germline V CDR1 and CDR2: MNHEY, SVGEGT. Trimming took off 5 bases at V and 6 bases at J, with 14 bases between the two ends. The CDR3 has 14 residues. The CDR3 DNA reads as TGTGCCAGCAGTAAAAGACCGCGGGTCAATGAGCAGTTCTTC. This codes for CASSKRPRVNEQFF.

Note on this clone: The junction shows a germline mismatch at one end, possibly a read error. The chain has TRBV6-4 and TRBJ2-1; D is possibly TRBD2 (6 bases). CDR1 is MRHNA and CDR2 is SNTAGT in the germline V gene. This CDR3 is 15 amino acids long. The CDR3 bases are TGTACCAGCAGTGGGACTCCCGGGTCCTACAATGAGCAGTTCTTC. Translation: CTSSGTPGSYNEQFF.

The CDR3 loop reads CASSQDWRSLNQPQHF. The CDR3 DNA reads as TGCGCCAGCAGCCAAGATTGGAGGAGTCTTAATCAGCCCCAGCATTTT. This chain links TRBV4-3 with TRBJ1-5; D call uncertain. The CDR3 contains 16 residues. Per the germline V gene, CDR1 is LGHNA and CDR2 is YSLEER. V dropped 0 bases and J dropped 4 bases, with 13 bases sitting between them.

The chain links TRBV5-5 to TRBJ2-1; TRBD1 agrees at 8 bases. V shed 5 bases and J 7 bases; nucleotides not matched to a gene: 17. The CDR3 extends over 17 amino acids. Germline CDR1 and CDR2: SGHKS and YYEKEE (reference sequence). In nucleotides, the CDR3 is TGTGCCAGCAGTTATACCTTACAGGGGGTCGGAGTTAATGAGCAGTTCTTC. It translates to CASSYTLQGVGVNEQFF.

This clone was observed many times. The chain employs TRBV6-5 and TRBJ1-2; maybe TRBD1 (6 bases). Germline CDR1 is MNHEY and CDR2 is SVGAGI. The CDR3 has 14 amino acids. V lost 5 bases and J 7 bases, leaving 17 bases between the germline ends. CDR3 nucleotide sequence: TGTGCCAGCAGTAGAAGGGGGTCACTTGTTGGCTACACCTTC. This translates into CASSRRGSLVGYTF.

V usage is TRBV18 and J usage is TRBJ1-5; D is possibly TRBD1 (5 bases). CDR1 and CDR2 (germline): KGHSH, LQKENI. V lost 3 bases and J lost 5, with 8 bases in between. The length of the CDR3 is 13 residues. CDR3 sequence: CASSPTGDQPQHF. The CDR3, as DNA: TGTGCCAGCTCACCTACAGGCGATCAGCCCCAGCATTTT.

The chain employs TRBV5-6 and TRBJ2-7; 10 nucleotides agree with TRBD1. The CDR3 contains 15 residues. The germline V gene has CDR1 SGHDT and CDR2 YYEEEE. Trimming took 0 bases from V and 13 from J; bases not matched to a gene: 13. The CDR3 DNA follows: TGTGCCAGCAGCTTGGCCGGGACAGGGGAACCCGGTCCATACTTC. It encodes CASSLAGTGEPGPYF.

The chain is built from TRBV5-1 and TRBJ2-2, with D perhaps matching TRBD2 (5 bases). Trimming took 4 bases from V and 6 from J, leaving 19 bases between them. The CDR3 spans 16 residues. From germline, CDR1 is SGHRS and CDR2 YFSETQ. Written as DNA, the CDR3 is TGCGCCAGCAGCCCCGGACTGATCGCGGACTCCGGGGAGCTGTTTTTT. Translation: CASSPGLIADSGELFF.

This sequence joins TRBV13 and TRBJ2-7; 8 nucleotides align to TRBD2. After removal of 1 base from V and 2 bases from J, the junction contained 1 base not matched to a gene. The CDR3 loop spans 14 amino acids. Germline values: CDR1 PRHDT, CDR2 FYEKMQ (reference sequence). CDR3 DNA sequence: TGTGCCAGCAGCTTAGCGGGAGGGCCCTACGAGCAGTACTTC. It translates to CASSLAGGPYEQYF.

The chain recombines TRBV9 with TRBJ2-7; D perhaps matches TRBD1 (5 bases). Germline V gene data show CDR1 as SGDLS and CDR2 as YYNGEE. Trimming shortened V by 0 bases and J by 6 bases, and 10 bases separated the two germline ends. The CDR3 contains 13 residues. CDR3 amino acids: CASSVGVQGEQYF. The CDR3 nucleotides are TGTGCCAGCAGCGTAGGGGTTCAGGGCGAGCAGTACTTC.

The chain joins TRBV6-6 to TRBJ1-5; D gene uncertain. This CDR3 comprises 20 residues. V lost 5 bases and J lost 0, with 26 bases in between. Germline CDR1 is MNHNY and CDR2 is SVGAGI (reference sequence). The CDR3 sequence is CASSRSRRTTSLASNQPQHF. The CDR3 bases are TGTGCCAGCAGTCGCTCGAGGAGGACGACGAGCTTAGCTAGCAATCAGCCCCAGCATTTT.